This T cell receptor beta chain was recorded in a study of Graves' ophthalmopathy and Graves' hyperthyroidism. TCR beta CDR3 amplification used RNA transcripts. An initial RT-PCR round employing HTBI primers preceded a second-round multiplex PCR. TCRdb redid the calling of the multiplex PCR reads with MiXCR, one entry per CDR3 protein. The repertoire holds fewer than 350,000 distinct CDR3 sequences, with roughly a sixth as singletons. PBMCs came from 10 ml of fresh peripheral blood. The CDR3 covers 15 residues. Germline loops: CDR1 MNHEY, CDR2 SVGAGI. Trimming took off 2 bases at V and 2 bases at J, with 13 bases between the two ends. This clonotype was seen ten or more times.

The rearrangement joins TRBV6-5 to TRBJ2-7, with D uncertain. This receptor was identified in an adult man with Graves' ophthalmopathy. Sequenced material: peripheral blood. Here the CDR3 reads CASSYTGGTTYEQYF. As DNA, the CDR3 is TGTGCCAGCAGTTACACGGGCGGAACTACCTACGAGCAGTACTTC.